The clone carrying this T cell receptor beta chain was picked up many times. The target antigen is unknown. The data belong to a study of identical twins. TCRdb reprocessed the 5' RACE reads with MiXCR, giving one entry per CDR3 protein. The sample has about 280,000 distinct CDR3 sequences; approximately 8% are singletons. In every case, the donor was a healthy Caucasian. CDR1 and CDR2 (germline): DFQATT, SNEGSKA (reference sequence). The germline V and J ends were trimmed by 6 bases and 1 base, with 9 bases remaining between them. This CDR3 is built from 12 residues. Findings of the study overall: Cross-sectional statistical analysis was relied on for the conclusions, without the same donors being followed. Cord blood's abundant beta clonotypes had fewer insertions, unlike memory repertoires. For zero-insertion analyses, partial confounding could come from invariant MAIT and iNKT cells.

The sample also formed part of further work on yellow fever vaccine responses in identical twins.

Source material: memory (CD45RO+) T cells sorted from blood. The TCR comes from a woman aged 18-35 years in good health. The chain combines TRBV20-1 with TRBJ2-5, with D perhaps matching TRBD1 (5 bases). CDR3 in amino acids: CSALGRQETQYF. In nucleotides, the CDR3 is TGCAGTGCGTTGGGGCGCCAAGAGACCCAGTACTTC.